This T cell receptor (beta chain) was obtained from a study of blood T cell repertoires in COVID-19. This clone was picked up a small number of times. This CDR3 has 16 amino acids. Trimming left V 4 bases short and J 1 base short, with 14 bases between. Germline CDR1 is LGHDT and CDR2 is YNNKEL (reference sequence). TCRdb's table, derived via immunoSEQ multiplex PCR, lists solely in-frame clones and lacks some. The sample lists around 37,000 clones, around 70% occurring once. Material for sequencing was peripheral blood. J is TRBJ1-3 and V is TRBV3-1 (or the pseudogene TRBV3-2), with D possibly TRBD1 on 5 matching bases. The sequence derives from a man between 65 and 85 years old with COVID-19, enrolled during active disease. The CDR3 DNA reads TGTGCCAGCAGCCCACGGGGGTCCCATTCTGGAAACACCATATATTTT. This codes for CASSPRGSHSGNTIYF.